This record concerns one TCR beta chain sequence. The data were obtained in a study of T cell repertoires in cytomegalovirus infection. On the study more broadly: Evidence of both CMV infection and a matching HLA type came from public TCR beta signatures.

Deletions cut 2 bases from V and 0 bases from J, with 16 bases between. The CDR3 loop spans 17 amino acids. A single record per CDR3 protein comes from TCRdb applying MiXCR to the reads. This table has 150,000 to 200,000 distinct CDR3 sequences, over 25% appearing once. This chain connects TRBV12-3 or TRBV12-4 to TRBJ1-1; D is unclear. The specimen was PBMCs. This TCR was sampled from a human donor in good health (CMV status not recorded). Some clones in this sample may be carry-over from other donors' samples. The CDR3 region is CASSLNPGNRMNTEAFF. The CDR3 DNA reads as TGTGCCAGCAGTTTAAATCCGGGCAATCGGATGAACACTGAAGCTTTCTTT.